This entry lists 5 T cell receptor beta chains sequenced from one sample in a study of cytomegalovirus exposure and HLA in healthy donors. Both 60 Vbeta primers and 13 Jbeta primers went into the PCR. Using immunoSEQ multiplex PCR, the repertoire was profiled, and TCRdb retains in-frame clones only, with some absent. The sample includes 150,000 or so clones, over 60% seen only once; the top ten take approximately 1.6%. The specimen was PBMCs. All receptors derive from a woman under 30 in good health and CMV-seronegative.

This clone was observed a single time. The CDR3 reads CASSLRGPPTDTQYF. In DNA form, the CDR3 reads TGTGCCAGCAGCTTAAGGGGGCCCCCCACAGATACGCAGTATTTT. V and J are TRBV11-3 and TRBJ2-3; 7 bases line up with TRBD1. CDR1 and CDR2 from the germline V gene are SGHNT and YENEEA. V dropped 2 bases and J dropped 2; count of bases not matched to a gene: 4. The CDR3 is made up of 15 amino acids.

This chain joins TRBV9 and TRBJ2-1, with 7 nucleotides matching TRBD2. The CDR3 length is 15 residues. Germline CDR1 SGDLS, CDR2 YYNGEE. V was pared by 0 bases and J by 7 bases, with 7 bases of the junction left unmatched. As DNA, the CDR3 is TGTGCCAGCAGCGTAGGCGGGGGTTCGGATAATGAGCAGTTCTTC. Protein: CASSVGGGSDNEQFF.

This clone came up a few times. The rearrangement joins TRBV7-9 to TRBJ1-1, with a tentative D call TRBD1 (6 bases). The CDR3 has 13 residues. Trimming removed 8 bases from V and 2 bases from J, with 12 bases in between. The germline V gene encodes CDR1 SEHNR and CDR2 FQNEAQ (reference sequence). In DNA, the CDR3 is TGTGCCAGCCGACGGACAGTAAACACTGAAGCTTTCTTT. This codes for CASRRTVNTEAFF.

This clone was seen only a few times. This chain uses TRBV14 with TRBJ1-2, with 7 bases that match TRBD1. V lost 1 base, J lost 5 bases, and 1 base stayed unmatched. Per the germline V gene, CDR1 is SGHDN and CDR2 is FVKESK. The CDR3 length is 13 residues. CDR3 residues: CASSQVGQYGYTF. CDR3 bases: TGTGCCAGCAGCCAAGTGGGACAGTATGGCTACACCTTC.

The chain joins TRBV21-1 to TRBJ2-1; TRBD2 reflects the table's D call only, with no check against the DNA. TRBV21-1 represents a pseudogene. The CDR3 consists of 17 residues. CDR3 sequence: CASSKVGLLNKYNEQFF. CDR3 in DNA: TGTGCCAGCAGCAAAGTGGGACTCCTTAATAAGTACAATGAGCAGTTCTTC.